The 13 T cell receptor beta chains listed next were all sequenced from one sample in a study of CD8 T cells in ankylosing spondylitis. TCRdb analysed the 5' RACE reads with MiXCR anew, one entry per CDR3 protein. Of about 240,000 distinct CDR3 sequences listed, about 9.1% are singletons. The sample was blood, either unsorted or a sorted T cell fraction (not recorded which). The receptor source for this set is a male donor with ankylosing spondylitis or in good health (not recorded which).

There are many counts of this clonotype. This rearrangement joins TRBV10-3 to TRBJ2-3; D gene ambiguous. This CDR3 contains 13 residues. Germline V gives CDR1 ENHRY, CDR2 SYGVKD. Trimming took off 1 base at V and 6 bases at J, with 8 bases between the two ends. The CDR3 bases are TGTGCCATCAGTGAGTACTCCTCGGATACGCAGTATTTT. As protein: CAISEYSSDTQYF.

This clonotype was recorded many times. The V and J genes are TRBV5-1 and TRBJ2-7; D is undetermined. With 4 bases removed from V and 6 bases from J, the gap between germline ends came to 17 bases. The CDR3 totals 14 residues. Germline values: CDR1 SGHRS, CDR2 YFSETQ. CDR3 region: CASSGGPKPFEQYF. The DNA for the CDR3 is TGCGCCAGCAGCGGTGGCCCGAAACCCTTCGAGCAGTACTTC.

This clonotype was seen many times. The chain uses TRBV10-3 and TRBJ2-2; D remains ambiguous. The CDR3 is 15 residues long. From germline, CDR1 is ENHRY and CDR2 SYGVKD. The V end lost 0 bases, the J end lost 0 bases, and 5 bases lay between the germline ends. CDR3 DNA sequence: TGTGCCATCAGTGAGTCGCTTGCGAACACCGGGGAGCTGTTTTTT. Encoded protein: CAISESLANTGELFF.

The chain combines TRBV4-2 with TRBJ2-7; D might be TRBD2 (6 bases). V lost 9 bases to trimming and J lost 1 base, with 16 bases between them. Germline lookup yields CDR1 LGHNA and CDR2 YNFKEQ. The CDR3 totals 14 residues. In DNA form, the CDR3 reads TGTGCCAGGAGCGCCCGACTAGTATCCTACGAGCAGTACTTC. This gives the protein CARSARLVSYEQYF.

Many counts were recorded for this clonotype. The chain joins TRBV4-3 to TRBJ2-7; tentative D call: TRBD2 (5 bases). The germline V gene encodes CDR1 LGHNA and CDR2 YSLEER. The CDR3 covers 14 residues. Deletions cut 0 bases from V and 5 bases from J, with 11 bases between. CDR3 residues: CASSQETLADEQYF. CDR3 nucleotides: TGCGCCAGCAGCCAAGAAACCCTAGCAGACGAGCAGTACTTC.

V usage is TRBV10-3 and J usage is TRBJ2-7; TRBD1 is a possible D gene (5 bases). This CDR3 spans 15 amino acids. Germline lookup yields CDR1 ENHRY and CDR2 SYGVKD. The V gene lost 8 bases and the J gene lost 5 bases, with 22 bases spanning the gap. The CDR3 DNA is TGTGCCATCGGCTCTAGTTTGGCAGGGATCCACGAGCAGTACTTC. As protein: CAIGSSLAGIHEQYF.

There are many counts of this clonotype. The chain links TRBV6-2 or TRBV6-3 to TRBJ2-3; no definite D call. The germline V and J ends were trimmed by 2 bases and 8 bases, with 14 bases remaining between them. The germline V gene encodes CDR1 MNHEY and CDR2 SVGEGT. CDR3 length: 14 residues. The CDR3 sequence is CASSYEVGRGTQYF. DNA of the CDR3: TGTGCCAGCAGTTACGAGGTGGGTCGCGGTACGCAGTATTTT.

Ten or more counts support this clonotype. This chain uses TRBV9 with TRBJ2-7; TRBD2 matches at 10 bases. Germline-derived CDR1 and CDR2 are SGDLS and YYNGEE. CDR3 length equals 16 residues. Trimming took 4 bases from V and 4 from J; bases not matched to a gene: 11. CDR3 sequence: CASSTSGSGRIYEQYF. CDR3 DNA sequence: TGTGCCAGCAGCACCTCCGGTAGCGGGAGGATTTACGAGCAGTACTTC.

This clonotype was seen repeatedly, ten times or more. The chain uses TRBV4-3 and TRBJ2-7; 9 nucleotides line up with TRBD2. Germline CDR1 is LGHNA and CDR2 is YSLEER. There are 17 residues in the CDR3. V was clipped by 0 bases and J by 4 bases; unmatched bases: 10. For the CDR3, the DNA is TGCGCCAGCAGCCAAGATATAGGGACTAGCTTTATGTACGAGCAGTACTTC. It codes for CASSQDIGTSFMYEQYF.

This clonotype was seen many times. V usage is TRBV29-1 and J usage is TRBJ1-1; D is unresolved. With 7 bases removed from V and 8 bases from J, the gap between germline ends came to 14 bases. The CDR3 is 11 amino acids. Per the germline V gene, CDR1 is SQVTM and CDR2 is ANQGSEA. The CDR3 DNA reads TGCAGCGCACGGAGGACTGAGGAAGCTTTCTTT. Translating it yields CSARRTEEAFF.

V and J are TRBV5-1 and TRBJ2-7; 14 nucleotides align to TRBD2. The CDR3 loop spans 18 amino acids. V gave up 2 bases and J gave up 2 bases; unmatched junction bases: 9. Germline V gene data show CDR1 as SGHRS and CDR2 as YFSETQ. CDR3 sequence (DNA): TGCGCCAGCAGCTTATCAAGAGGGACTAGCGGGGGTACCTACGAGCAGTACTTC. It codes for CASSLSRGTSGGTYEQYF.

This clonotype was observed a few times. The chain couples TRBV5-6 to TRBJ2-3; TRBD1 matches at 9 bases. The CDR3 totals 15 residues. Germline CDR1 is SGHDT and CDR2 is YYEEEE. The trim removed 1 base at V and 5 bases at J, leaving 5 bases unmatched. The CDR3 sequence is CASSLIQGAGDTQYF. Written as DNA, the CDR3 is TGTGCCAGCAGCTTGATACAGGGGGCTGGAGATACGCAGTATTTT.

This clonotype was counted only a few times. The chain couples TRBV7-2 to TRBJ1-1, with a weak D call TRBD1 (5 bases). V gave up 4 bases and J gave up 1 base, with 7 bases separating them. Germline V gene lookup returns CDR1 SGHTA and CDR2 FQGNSA. The CDR3 covers 13 residues. CDR3 bases: TGTGCCAGCAGCTGGGACGGGAACACTGAAGCTTTCTTT. Residues: CASSWDGNTEAFF.